This T cell receptor (beta chain) was found in a study of T-cell memory formation after mild COVID-19. TCRdb used MiXCR to reprocess the 5' RACE reads, holding one entry per CDR3 protein. The sample lists 500,000 to 650,000 distinct CDR3 sequences, roughly a fifth occurring once. This receptor was identified in an adult woman who had mild COVID-19 (a few samples of this study predate the infection). Cell type and time point are not known. The sample was PBMCs or a T cell subset sorted from them (not recorded which).

CDR3 in DNA: TGTGCCACCGGCAGAGGACAGGGCAGTACCGGGGAGCTGTTTTTT. Translating it yields CATGRGQGSTGELFF. This chain connects TRBV24-1 to TRBJ2-2; 8 bases map to TRBD1. This CDR3 has 15 residues. Germline lookup yields CDR1 KGHDR and CDR2 SFDVKD. V was clipped by 9 bases and J by 5 bases; unmatched bases: 10.